This T cell receptor beta chain was captured in a study of T cells in narcolepsy. Assay used: immunoSEQ multiplex PCR; TCRdb lists only in-frame clones, some missing. This sample has some 25,000 clones, with roughly 80% found just once. Germline values: CDR1 MNHNS, CDR2 SASEGT. CDR3 length equals 12 residues. The ends were cut back, 9 bases at V and 6 bases at J, with 12 bases in the middle. The V and J genes are TRBV6-1 and TRBJ1-5, with D unresolved. The specimen was CD45RA- memory CD4+ T cells from PBMCs. The sequence came from a human donor with narcolepsy. The CDR3 here is CASRRESQPQHF. The CDR3 bases are TGTGCCAGTCGGAGGGAGAGTCAGCCCCAGCATTTT.